This T cell receptor (beta chain) was recorded in a study of STAT5B mutations in CD4+ large granular lymphocyte leukemia. The CDR3 consists of 12 residues. Per germline, CDR1 ENHRY and CDR2 SYGVKD. J gave up 4 bases and V 8 bases, and 2 bases lay outside the gene matches. Generated by immunoSEQ multiplex PCR, the TCRdb table keeps only in-frame clones and is missing some. The data contain nearly 35,000 clones, more than 75% of them singletons. This clonotype was obtained from a human donor in good health. The chain recombines TRBV10-3 with TRBJ2-1, with TRBD1 matching 7 bases. Sequencing input: CD4+ T cells from blood buffy coats. CDR3 nucleotides: TGTGCCATCGGGACAGATTACAATGAGCAGTTCTTC. Protein sequence: CAIGTDYNEQFF.